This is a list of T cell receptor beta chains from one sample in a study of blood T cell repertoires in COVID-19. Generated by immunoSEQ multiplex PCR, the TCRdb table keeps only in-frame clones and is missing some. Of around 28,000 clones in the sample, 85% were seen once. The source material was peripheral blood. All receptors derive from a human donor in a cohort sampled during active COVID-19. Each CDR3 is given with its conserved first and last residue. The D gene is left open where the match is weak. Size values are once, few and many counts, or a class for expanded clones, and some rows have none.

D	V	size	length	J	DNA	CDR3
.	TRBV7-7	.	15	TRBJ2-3	TGTGCTAGCAGCTTCCTTTGGGGACAACCAGATACGCAGTATTTT	CASSFLWGQPDTQYF
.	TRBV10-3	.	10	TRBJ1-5	TGTGCCATAGGAGATCAGCCCCAGCATTTT	CAIGDQPQHF
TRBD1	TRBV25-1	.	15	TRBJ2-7	TGTGCCAGCAGCGCCGCCGACAGGGGCAGACGTGAGGAGTACTTC	CASSAADRGRREEYF
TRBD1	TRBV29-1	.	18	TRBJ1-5	TGCAGCGTTGACGGCGGGGGACAGGGGTTGTATAGCAATCAGCCCCAGCATTTT	CSVDGGGQGLYSNQPQHF
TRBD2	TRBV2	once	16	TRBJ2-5	TGTGCCAGCAGTGAGAGAACTAGCGGCTCCGGGGAGACCCAGTACTTC	CASSERTSGSGETQYF
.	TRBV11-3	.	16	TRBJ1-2	TGTGCCAGCAGCTTGGGCAGGGGACGGATGAGCTATGGCTACACCTTC	CASSLGRGRMSYGYTF
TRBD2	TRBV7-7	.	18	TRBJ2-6	TGTGCCAGCAGCTCCCAACTAGCGGGGTTCTCTGGGGCCAACGTCCTGACTTTC	CASSSQLAGFSGANVLTF
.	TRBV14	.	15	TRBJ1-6	TGTGCCAGCAGCCAAACAGGGTCCTATAATTCACCCCTCCACTTT	CASSQTGSYNSPLHF
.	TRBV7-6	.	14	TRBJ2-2	TGTGCCAGCAGCTTAGGAGGGTGGGCCGGGGAGCTGTTTTTT	CASSLGGWAGELFF
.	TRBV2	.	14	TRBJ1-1	TGTGCCAGCAGGGCCTTTGAGGGGAACACTGAAGCTTTCTTT	CASRAFEGNTEAFF
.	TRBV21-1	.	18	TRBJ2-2	TGTGCCAGCAGCAAAAAAACGCGGGACAGGGGGCTTACCGGGGAGCTGTTTTTT	CASSKKTRDRGLTGELFF
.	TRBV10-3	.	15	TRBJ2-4	TGTGCCATCAGTGAGGCTGGGGGACAACGAAACATTCAGTACTTC	CAISEAGGQRNIQYF
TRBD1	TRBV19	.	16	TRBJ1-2	TGTGCCAGTAGTCCGGGCTACAGGGGGCGCGTCTATGGCTACACCTTC	CASSPGYRGRVYGYTF
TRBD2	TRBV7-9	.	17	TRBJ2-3	TGTGCCAGCAGCTTAGGTCTAGCGGGGATCAGCACAGATACGCAGTATTTT	CASSLGLAGISTDTQYF
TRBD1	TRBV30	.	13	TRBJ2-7	TGTGCCTGGAGAACAGGGGGTTCCTACGAGCAGTACTTC	CAWRTGGSYEQYF
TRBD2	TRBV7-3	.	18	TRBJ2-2	TGTGCCAGCAGCTCCGCCGGGACTAGCGTTACCGACACCGGGGAGCTGTTTTTT	CASSSAGTSVTDTGELFF
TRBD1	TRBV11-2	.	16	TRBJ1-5	TGTGCCAGCAGCTTAGAAGACAGGGGGGCGGATCAGCCCCAGCATTTT	CASSLEDRGADQPQHF
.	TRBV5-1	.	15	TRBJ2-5	TGCGCCAGCAGCCCCGAAGGGCGGGGTCGAGAGACCCAGTACTTC	CASSPEGRGRETQYF
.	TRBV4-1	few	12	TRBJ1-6	TGCGCCAGCAGCCAAGATCGGGTGCCCCTCCACTTT	CASSQDRVPLHF
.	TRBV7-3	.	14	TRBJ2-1	TGTGCCAGCAGCTTCCTAGGTGGGGGCCATGAGCAGTTCTTC	CASSFLGGGHEQFF
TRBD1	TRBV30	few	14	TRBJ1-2	TGTGCCTGGAGGGGGGACAGTTCCCTATGGGGCTACACCTTC	CAWRGDSSLWGYTF
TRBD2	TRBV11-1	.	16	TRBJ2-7	TGTGCCAGCAGCTTAACGACTAGCGGTGCCTCCTACGAGCAGTACTTC	CASSLTTSGASYEQYF
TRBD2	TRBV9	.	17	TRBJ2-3	TGTGCCAGCAGCCCGTCGAAAATAGCGGGGGGCACAGATACGCAGTATTTT	CASSPSKIAGGTDTQYF
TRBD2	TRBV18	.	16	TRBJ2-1	TGTGCCAGCTCACCCGGACTAGCGGGGGCCACCAATGAGCAGTTCTTC	CASSPGLAGATNEQFF
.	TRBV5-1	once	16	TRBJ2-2	TGCGCCAGCAGCTTGGGGGGACTCCTCAAGGCCGGGGAGCTGTTTTTT	CASSLGGLLKAGELFF
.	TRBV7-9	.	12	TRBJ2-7	TGTGCCAGCAGCCCCCAATCCTACGAGCAGTACTTC	CASSPQSYEQYF
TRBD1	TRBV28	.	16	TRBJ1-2	TGTGCCACCCCGCGTCCCGGGACAGGGGGGTCAGAGGGCTACACCTTC	CATPRPGTGGSEGYTF
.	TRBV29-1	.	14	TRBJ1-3	TGCAGCGTTGGAGGACAGCCGACTGGAAACACCATATATTTT	CSVGGQPTGNTIYF
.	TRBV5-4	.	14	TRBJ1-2	TGTGCCAGCAGCTTGTCCGGGGAGATGCGGGGCTACACCTTC	CASSLSGEMRGYTF
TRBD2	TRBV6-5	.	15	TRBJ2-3	TGTGCCAGCAGTCGACTAGCGGGGGGGAAAGATACGCAGTATTTT	CASSRLAGGKDTQYF
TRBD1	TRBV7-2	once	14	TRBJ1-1	TGTGCCAGCAGCTTGGACAGGGTTAACACTGAAGCTTTCTTT	CASSLDRVNTEAFF
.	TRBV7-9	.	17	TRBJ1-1	TGTGCCAGCAGCCCGAAGGGGGGGGGCCGTATGAACACTGAAGCTTTCTTT	CASSPKGGGRMNTEAFF
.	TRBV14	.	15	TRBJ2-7	TGTGCCAGCAGCCAAAGGATGACTAGCTCCTACGAGCAGTACTTC	CASSQRMTSSYEQYF